A single sample gave rise to the 13 T cell receptor beta chains below, sequenced in a study of T cell responses to AZD1222 COVID-19 vaccine. Data came from immunoSEQ multiplex PCR; TCRdb stores just in-frame clones and leaves some out. Here the sample spans some 200,000 clones, 85% to 95% being singletons. The sample in question was peripheral blood, obtained on day 0 of AZD1222 vaccination. These TCRs come from an adult in good health.

The V gene is TRBV19, the J gene TRBJ2-1; D remains unclear. The CDR3 consists of 16 residues. V lost 1 base, J lost 0 bases, and 10 bases lay in between. The V gene's germline CDR1 is LNHDA and CDR2 SQIVND (reference sequence). This chain's CDR3 is CASSIGSASSYNEQFF. Here the CDR3 DNA reads TGTGCCAGTAGTATAGGCTCGGCTAGCTCCTACAATGAGCAGTTCTTC.

Written as DNA, the CDR3 is TGTGCCATAGGAGACAGGGTGACAGATACGCAGTATTTT. It specifies CAIGDRVTDTQYF. The J gene is TRBJ2-3, the V gene TRBV6-6; 7 bases map to TRBD1. The CDR3 has 13 residues. V was pared by 10 bases and J by 3 bases, with 7 bases of the junction left unmatched. Germline V gene lookup returns CDR1 MNHNY and CDR2 SVGAGI (reference sequence).

The chain links TRBV28 to TRBJ2-7, with TRBD2 as a possible D gene (5 bases). The CDR3 loop spans 12 amino acids. Germline V gives CDR1 MDHEN, CDR2 SYDVKM. Trimming removed 6 bases at V and 7 bases at J, with 13 bases between. The CDR3 sequence: CASRGEPREQYF. The CDR3 coding sequence is TGTGCCAGCAGGGGAGAGCCTAGAGAGCAGTACTTC.

The V call is TRBV14, the J call TRBJ1-4, with 7 bases fitting TRBD1. Losses at the gene ends were 4 bases for V and 3 bases for J; bases not matched to a gene: 8. The CDR3 consists of 16 residues. CDR1 and CDR2 from the germline V gene are SGHDN and FVKESK. CDR3 residues: CASSPLPGQPNEKLFF. The CDR3, as DNA: TGTGCCAGCAGCCCCCTCCCGGGACAGCCTAATGAAAAACTGTTTTTT.

The V gene is TRBV7-9, the J gene TRBJ2-3; possibly TRBD1 for D (6 bases). The CDR3 length is 13 residues. With 5 bases removed from V and 6 bases from J, the gap between germline ends came to 12 bases. Per the germline V gene, CDR1 is SEHNR and CDR2 is FQNEAQ (reference sequence). This CDR3 is CASSRSGGDTQYF. The CDR3 DNA follows: TGTGCCAGCAGCCGCTCTGGGGGCGATACGCAGTATTTT. The variable domain in full, completed from reference TRBV7-9 and TRBJ2-3, reads DTGVSQNPRHKITKRGQNVTFRCDPISEHNRLYWYRQTLGQGPEFLTYFQNEAQLEKSRLLSDRFSAERPKGSFSTLEIQRTEQGDSAMYLCASSRSGGDTQYFGPGTRLTVL.

This chain links TRBV27 with TRBJ1-2; D gene uncertain. V lost 3 bases, J lost 4 bases, and 12 bases lay in between. This CDR3 region has 14 residues. Germline lookup yields CDR1 MNHEY and CDR2 SMNVEV (reference sequence). In nucleotides, the CDR3 is TGTGCCAGCAGTTTTTCGGCCTCAAGCTATGGCTACACCTTC. This sequence encodes CASSFSASSYGYTF.

This clone came up once. The chain combines TRBV24-1 with TRBJ1-1; D is unresolved. Germline-derived CDR1 and CDR2 are KGHDR and SFDVKD. V was pared by 5 bases and J by 1 base, with 4 bases between. This CDR3 contains 12 residues. The CDR3 sequence: CATSGGNTEAFF. The CDR3 DNA is TGTGCCACCAGTGGAGGGAACACTGAAGCTTTCTTT.

CDR3 sequence reads: CASSLYMNTEAFF. CDR3 coding DNA: TGTGCCAGCTCGCTTTACATGAACACTGAAGCTTTCTTT. The J gene is TRBJ1-1, the V gene TRBV18; D is undetermined. CDR1 and CDR2 from the germline V gene are KGHSH and LQKENI. V gave up 6 bases and J gave up 0 bases, with 8 bases separating them. The CDR3 is made up of 13 amino acids.

This chain connects TRBV7-3 to TRBJ2-3; no reliable D call. Germline loops: CDR1 SGHTA, CDR2 FQGTGA. This CDR3 is 12 amino acids long. Trimming took off 3 bases at V and 4 bases at J, with 5 bases between the two ends. The CDR3: CASSFGADTQYF. The CDR3 DNA follows: TGTGCCAGCAGCTTCGGAGCAGATACGCAGTATTTT.

CDR3 DNA: TGTGCCAGCAGTTTCGACAGGGGGAACGAGCAGTACTTC. It yields the protein CASSFDRGNEQYF. V usage is TRBV7-2 and J usage is TRBJ2-7, with 9 bases identical to TRBD1. This CDR3 contains 13 residues. Germline loops: CDR1 SGHTA, CDR2 FQGNSA. V lost 6 bases, J lost 5 bases, and 5 bases stayed unmatched.

The CDR3, as DNA: TGTGCCAGCAGCAAAACGACGGGTTTTCACACTGAAGCTTTCTTT. This translates into CASSKTTGFHTEAFF. This chain links TRBV7-8 with TRBJ1-1; no reliable D call. V lost 5 bases to trimming and J lost 3 bases, with 16 bases between them. Germline-derived CDR1 and CDR2 are SGHVS and FQNEAQ. The CDR3 extends over 15 amino acids.

The V gene is TRBV27, the J gene TRBJ1-1; the D is unclear. The CDR3 is 12 residues long. Germline assignment: CDR1 MNHEY and CDR2 SMNVEV (reference sequence). The ends were cut back, 6 bases at V and 4 bases at J, with 9 bases in the middle. The CDR3 region has the DNA TGTGCCAGCAGCGCTAGAGGCACTGAAGCTTTCTTT. It is translated as CASSARGTEAFF.

This chain uses TRBV7-7 with TRBJ1-5, with 7 bases aligning to TRBD1. This CDR3 has 17 amino acids. V shed 5 bases and J 0 bases; nucleotides not matched to a gene: 10. Germline loops: CDR1 SSHAT, CDR2 FNYEAQ (reference sequence). The CDR3 sequence: CASSPTGQRYSNQPQHF. Written as DNA, the CDR3 is TGTGCCAGCAGCCCGACGGGACAGCGGTATAGCAATCAGCCCCAGCATTTT.